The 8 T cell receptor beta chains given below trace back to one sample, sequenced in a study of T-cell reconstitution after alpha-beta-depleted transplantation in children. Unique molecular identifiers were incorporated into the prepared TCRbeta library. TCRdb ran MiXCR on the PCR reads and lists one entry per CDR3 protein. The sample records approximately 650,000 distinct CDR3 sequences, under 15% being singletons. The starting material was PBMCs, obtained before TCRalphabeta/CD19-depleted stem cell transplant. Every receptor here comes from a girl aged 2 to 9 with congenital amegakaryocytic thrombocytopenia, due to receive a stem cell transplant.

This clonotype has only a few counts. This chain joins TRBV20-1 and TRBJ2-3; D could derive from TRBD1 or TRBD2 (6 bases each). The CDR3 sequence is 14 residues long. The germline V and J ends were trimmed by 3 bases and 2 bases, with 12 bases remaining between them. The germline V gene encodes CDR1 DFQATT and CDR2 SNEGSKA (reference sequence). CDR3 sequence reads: CSASRGELTDTQYF. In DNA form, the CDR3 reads TGCAGTGCTAGTAGGGGGGAACTCACAGATACGCAGTATTTT.

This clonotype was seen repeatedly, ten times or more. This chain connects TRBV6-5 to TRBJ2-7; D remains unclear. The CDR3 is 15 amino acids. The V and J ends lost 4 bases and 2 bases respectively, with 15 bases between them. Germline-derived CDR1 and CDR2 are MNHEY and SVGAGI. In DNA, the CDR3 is TGTGCCAGCAGTTTGTCGTCAATATTACCCTACGAGCAGTACTTC. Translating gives CASSLSSILPYEQYF.

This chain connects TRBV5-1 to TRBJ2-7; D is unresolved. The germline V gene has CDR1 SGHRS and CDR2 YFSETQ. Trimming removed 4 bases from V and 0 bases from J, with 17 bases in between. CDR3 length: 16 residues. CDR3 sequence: CASSLLDQTNSYEQYF. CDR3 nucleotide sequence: TGCGCCAGCAGCCTTCTTGATCAAACTAACTCCTACGAGCAGTACTTC.

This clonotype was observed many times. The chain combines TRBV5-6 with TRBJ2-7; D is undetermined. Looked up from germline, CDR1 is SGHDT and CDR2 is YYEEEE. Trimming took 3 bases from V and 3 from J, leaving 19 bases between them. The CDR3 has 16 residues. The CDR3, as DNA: TGTGCCAGCAGCTGGTCGTCCGTTAATTCGTACTACGAGCAGTACTTC. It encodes CASSWSSVNSYYEQYF.

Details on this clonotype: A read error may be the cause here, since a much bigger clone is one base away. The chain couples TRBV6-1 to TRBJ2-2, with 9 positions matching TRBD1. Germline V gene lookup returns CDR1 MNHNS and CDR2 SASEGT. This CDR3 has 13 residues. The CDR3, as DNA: TGTGCCAGCAGGCTCACAGGGGGCGGGGAGCCGTTTTTT. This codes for CASRLTGGGEPFF.

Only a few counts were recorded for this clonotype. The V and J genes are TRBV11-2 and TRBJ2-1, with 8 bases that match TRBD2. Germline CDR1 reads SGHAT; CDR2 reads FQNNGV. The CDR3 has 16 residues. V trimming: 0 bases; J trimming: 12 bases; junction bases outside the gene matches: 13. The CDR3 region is CASSLDISGRKLGQFF. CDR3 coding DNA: TGTGCCAGCAGCTTAGATATAAGCGGGAGAAAACTGGGGCAGTTCTTC.

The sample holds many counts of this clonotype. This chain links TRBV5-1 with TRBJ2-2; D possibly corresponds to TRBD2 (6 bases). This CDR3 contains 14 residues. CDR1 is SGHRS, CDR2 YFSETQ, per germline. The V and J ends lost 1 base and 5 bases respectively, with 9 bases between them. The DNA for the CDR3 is TGCGCCAGCAGCTTGTGGCGGGGAACCGGGGAGCTGTTTTTT. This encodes CASSLWRGTGELFF.

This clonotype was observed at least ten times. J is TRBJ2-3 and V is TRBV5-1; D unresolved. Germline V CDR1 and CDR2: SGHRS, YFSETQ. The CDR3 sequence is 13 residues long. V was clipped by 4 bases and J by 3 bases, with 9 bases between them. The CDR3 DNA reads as TGCGCCAGCAGCGTACAAGGGACAGATACGCAGTATTTT. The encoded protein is CASSVQGTDTQYF.